This TCR beta chain was found in a study of CD8 T cells in Susac syndrome. For the study at large: At blood draw, Susac syndrome patients were therapy-naive, on corticosteroids, or on intravenous immunoglobulin alone. Findings of the study overall: It was acknowledged by the study that relatively few individuals were included in its TCR sequencing and HLA analysis. When the CD4+ T cell repertoires of patients with Susac syndrome were examined, they did not show any clonal expansion.

This CDR3 is built from 19 residues. Germline-derived CDR1 and CDR2 are SGHDN and FVKESK. J gave up 3 bases and V 6 bases, and 13 bases lay outside the gene matches. CD8+ and CD4+ T cells circulating in blood were sequenced for TCR beta. Reverse transcription of 0.5 to 1 ug RNA was carried out with random hexamers. TCRdb recomputed calls from the immunoSEQ multiplex PCR reads with MiXCR, one row per CDR3 protein. The sample includes roughly 250,000 distinct CDR3 sequences, roughly 95% of them seen just once. Concerning this clonotype: As yet, its antigen is unknown.

The sample consisted of CD4+ T cells from PBMCs. The rearrangement joins TRBV14 to TRBJ2-1, with 14 bases lining up with TRBD2. The receptor comes from a human donor with Susac syndrome. The CDR3 protein is CASRPSARGTSGSYNEQFF. The CDR3 coding sequence is TGTGCCAGCAGACCAAGTGCGCGCGGGACTAGCGGGAGCTACAATGAGCAGTTCTTC. The whole variable domain, filled in from reference TRBV14 and TRBJ2-1, reads EAGVTQFPSHSVIEKGQTVTLRCDPISGHDNLYWYRRVMGKEIKFLLHFVKESKQDESGMPNNRFLAERTGGTYSTLKVQPAELEDSGVYFCASRPSARGTSGSYNEQFFGPGTRLTVL.